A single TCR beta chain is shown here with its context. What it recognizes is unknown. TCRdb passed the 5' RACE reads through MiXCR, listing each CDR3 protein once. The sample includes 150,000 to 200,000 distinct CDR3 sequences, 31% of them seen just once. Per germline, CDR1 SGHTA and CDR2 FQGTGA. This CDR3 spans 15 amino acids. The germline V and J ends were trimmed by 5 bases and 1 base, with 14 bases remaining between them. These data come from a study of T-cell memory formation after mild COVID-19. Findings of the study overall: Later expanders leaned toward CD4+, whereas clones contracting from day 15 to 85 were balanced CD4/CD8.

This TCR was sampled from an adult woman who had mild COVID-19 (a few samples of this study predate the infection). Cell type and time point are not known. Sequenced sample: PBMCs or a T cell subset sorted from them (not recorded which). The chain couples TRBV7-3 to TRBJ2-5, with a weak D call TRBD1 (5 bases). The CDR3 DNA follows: TGTGCCAGCAGCCCGCGGCGGACAACCCAAGAGACCCAGTACTTC. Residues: CASSPRRTTQETQYF.